This entry is about one TCR beta chain. The target antigen is unknown. This sample is part of a study of T cells in narcolepsy. Findings and limits, study-wide: Autoreactive clone sequences were missing from some blood memory CD4+ repertoires. Blood of same and different patients, but not healthy controls, reportedly held recurring autoreactive clonotypes.

Produced via immunoSEQ multiplex PCR; TCRdb's table is partial and in-frame only. The repertoire consists of about 43,000 clones, with roughly 88% occurring once and the leading ten covering more than 0.9%. From germline, CDR1 is PRHDT and CDR2 FYEKMQ (reference sequence). This CDR3 is 14 amino acids long. Trimming cost V 5 bases and J 0 bases, with 11 bases left between them. The sample was CD45RA- memory CD4+ T cells from PBMCs. V usage is TRBV13 and J usage is TRBJ2-7; no clear D gene. The sequence came from a human donor with narcolepsy. CDR3 nucleotides: TGTGCCAGCAGCCGAACAAAGAGCTCCTACGAGCAGTACTTC. Its protein product is CASSRTKSSYEQYF.